The sequence of this T cell receptor (beta chain) was determined in a study of identical twins' blood T cells. This clonotype was observed a handful of times. The antigen remains undetermined. A previously described protocol, modified, built RNA-based TCR cDNA libraries. Each TCR cDNA library carried sample-specific barcodes on both ends. TCRdb re-derived calls from the 5' RACE reads in MiXCR, one entry per CDR3 protein. The repertoire holds about 370,000 distinct CDR3 sequences, with more than 25% as singletons. Study-level points and caveats: Twin similarity might stem from environmental factors, not only genetics.

Trimming took 3 bases from V and 5 from J, leaving 13 bases between them. The CDR3 covers 14 residues. Germline V gene sequence: CDR1 WSHSY, CDR2 SAAADI. This clonotype was obtained from a woman aged 18-55 years in good health. Material for sequencing was PBMCs. V is TRBV10-2 and J is TRBJ1-2; tentatively, D is TRBD1 (6 bases). CDR3 nucleotide sequence: TGCGCCAGCAGTGAATCAGGGGAGGAGTATGGCTACACCTTC. Its translation: CASSESGEEYGYTF.